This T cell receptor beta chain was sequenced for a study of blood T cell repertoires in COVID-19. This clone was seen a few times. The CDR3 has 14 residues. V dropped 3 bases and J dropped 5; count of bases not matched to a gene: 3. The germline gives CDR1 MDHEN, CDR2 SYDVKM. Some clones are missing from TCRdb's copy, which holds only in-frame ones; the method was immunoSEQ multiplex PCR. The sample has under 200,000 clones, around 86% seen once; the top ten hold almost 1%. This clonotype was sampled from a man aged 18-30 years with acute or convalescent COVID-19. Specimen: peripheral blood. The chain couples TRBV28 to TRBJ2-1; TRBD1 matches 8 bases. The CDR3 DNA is TGTGCCAGCAGTTTGGGGACAGGACACAATGAGCAGTTCTTC. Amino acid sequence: CASSLGTGHNEQFF.